This TCR beta chain was sequenced for a study of blood T cells in healthy people across ages. This clonotype was seen a few times. Primers used in a second PCR of roughly 7 to 12 cycles were a sample-barcoded 5' primer and a J-beta primer mix. TCRdb analysed the 5' RACE reads with MiXCR anew, one entry per CDR3 protein. Altogether about 780,000 distinct CDR3 sequences are present, roughly 26% being singletons, with the ten largest covering 3%. V lost 6 bases to trimming and J lost 5 bases, with 10 bases between them. CDR3 size: 12 residues. In germline, CDR1 is DFQATT, CDR2 SNEGSKA (reference sequence). The data also belong to a second study, concerning T cells of mothers and their children. From that paper: Relative to unrelated pairs, biologically related mother-child dyads exhibited marginally greater, non-significant overlap.

This chain uses TRBV20-1 with TRBJ2-2; no firm D call. This TCR came from a boy younger than 18 in good health. The sequenced sample consisted of blood. This chain's CDR3 is CSAPSRTGELFF. The CDR3 nucleotides read TGCAGTGCCCCCTCGCGAACCGGGGAGCTGTTTTTT.